Each of the 19 T cell receptor beta chains below was sequenced from the same sample in a study of regulatory T cells in long-lasting Graves disease (dated by TCRdb to about 2021). The method behind the library was multiplex PCR. The sequencing machine was an Illumina HiSeq 4000. iRepertoire HTBI primers and Arm-PCR amplification of CDR3 regions were used to construct TCR beta libraries. In-frame beta chains were kept once TCRdb had trimmed the public reads at Q25 with fastp and called clones with MiXCR. Each CDR3 protein appears once, grouped with its most common genes and DNA. The sample table lists 400,000 to 450,000 distinct CDR3 sequences, roughly a quarter of them with a count of one. The ten largest make up about a quarter of the sample. What this sample's time point label stands for: persistent/refractory GD, antithyroid drugs over 5 years with positive TRAb. For both TCR sequencing and RNA sequencing, RNA was extracted from PBMCs using TRIzol.

Here the sequenced sample was peripheral blood mononuclear cells (PBMCs), taken when the disease was refractory, from a patient treated with antithyroid drugs. These receptors came from a female donor with Graves disease.

This clonotype appeared many times. The chain joins TRBV6-1 to TRBJ2-7; D uncertain. Germline CDR1 and CDR2: MNHNS and SASEGT. V was trimmed by 6 bases and J by 3 bases, leaving 6 bases between them. This CDR3 has 11 residues. The CDR3 nucleotides read TGTGCCAGCAGCGAGATCTACGAGCAGTACTTC. Encoded protein: CASSEIYEQYF.

This clonotype was detected many times. The J gene is TRBJ1-2, the V gene TRBV12-3 or TRBV12-4; D remains ambiguous. With 5 bases removed from V and 8 bases from J, the gap between germline ends came to 18 bases. The CDR3 covers 14 residues. CDR3 region: CASSTGAQRGGYTF. CDR3 sequence (DNA): TGTGCCAGCAGTACCGGCGCCCAGCGCGGGGGCTACACCTTC.

Turning to this clonotype: This may be a read error: a much more frequent sequence differs by one nucleotide. The CDR3 end shows no conserved phenylalanine or tryptophan, and so a read error is likely. The gene calls are TRBV28 and TRBJ1-2, with 7 bases lining up with TRBD1. This CDR3 is 13 amino acids long. Per the germline V gene, CDR1 is MDHEN and CDR2 is SYDVKM. The junction had 7 bases not matched to a gene; V was cut back by 6 bases and J by 6 bases. The CDR3 DNA reads TGTGCCAGCAGATATGGGACAGCGGATGGCTACACCCTC. This translates into CASRYGTADGYTL.

With respect to this clonotype: This sequence may be a read error, since a much larger clone differs from it by one base. J is TRBJ1-4 and V is TRBV11-2, with D maybe TRBD1 (5 bases). CDR1 is SGHAT, CDR2 FQNNGV, per germline. The CDR3 is 17 amino acids. The chain's CDR3 is CACSLDQPGRRNEKLFF. The DNA of the CDR3 is TGTGCCTGCAGCTTAGACCAACCGGGACGGAGGAATGAAAAACTGTTTTTT. The full variable domain, with the rest looked up from reference TRBV11-2 and TRBJ1-4, is EAGVAQSPRYKIIEKRQSVAFWCNPISGHATLYWYQQILGQGPKLLIQFQNNGVVDDSQLPKDRFSAERLKGVDSTLKIQPAKLEDSAVYLCACSLDQPGRRNEKLFFGSGTQLSVL.

V is TRBV5-5 and J is TRBJ1-1; perhaps TRBD1 as D (5 bases). The V end lost 4 bases, the J end lost 6 bases, and 13 bases lay between the germline ends. Germline CDR1 is SGHKS and CDR2 is YYEKEE (reference sequence). This CDR3 region has 13 residues. This chain's CDR3 is CASSIGVGSEAFF. The CDR3 DNA reads TGTGCCAGCAGCATAGGGGTGGGGTCTGAAGCTTTCTTT.

Many counts were recorded for this clonotype. The chain couples TRBV6-5 to TRBJ1-1; D is ambiguous. This CDR3 is 14 amino acids long. V gave up 0 bases and J gave up 0 bases, with 5 bases separating them. Germline lookup yields CDR1 MNHEY and CDR2 SVGAGI. This CDR3 reads CASSYSSLNTEAFF. The CDR3 nucleotides read TGTGCCAGCAGTTACTCCTCCCTGAACACTGAAGCTTTCTTT.

V usage is TRBV6-1 and J usage is TRBJ1-2; D unresolved. This CDR3 comprises 14 residues. Trimming took 6 bases from V and 5 from J, leaving 16 bases between them. Germline CDR1 is MNHNS and CDR2 is SASEGT. The CDR3 protein is CASSPPYGRYGYTF. CDR3 bases: TGTGCCAGCAGCCCCCCCTATGGACGGTATGGCTACACCTTC.

The rearrangement links TRBV5-5 to TRBJ2-7; D remains unclear. V was trimmed by 1 base and J by 1 base, leaving 6 bases between them. From germline, CDR1 is SGHKS and CDR2 YYEKEE (reference sequence). This CDR3 contains 13 residues. CDR3 DNA sequence: TGTGCCAGCAGCTTGTTTGGATCCTACGAGCAGTACTTC. Amino acids: CASSLFGSYEQYF.

This clonotype has more than one count but fewer than ten. The chain recombines TRBV28 with TRBJ2-7; weak D call: TRBD1 (6 bases). Germline assignment: CDR1 MDHEN and CDR2 SYDVKM. CDR3 length: 15 residues. Trimming took 8 bases from V and 2 from J, leaving 19 bases between them. In nucleotides, the CDR3 is TGTGCCAGCGGATACGCGACAGGCGTTACCTACGAGCAGTACTTC. Translating gives CASGYATGVTYEQYF.

V and J are TRBV30 and TRBJ2-2, with 8 bases matching TRBD2. The CDR3 has 16 amino acids. V gave up 1 base and J gave up 2 bases; unmatched junction bases: 6. Germline loops: CDR1 GTSNPN, CDR2 SVGIG (reference sequence). This chain's CDR3 is CAWSEGIAGNTGELFF. The CDR3 nucleotides read TGTGCCTGGAGTGAAGGGATAGCGGGAAACACCGGGGAGCTGTTTTTT.

The chain has TRBV25-1 and TRBJ2-7; D is perhaps TRBD1 or TRBD2 (6 bases each). Germline V gene lookup returns CDR1 MGHDK and CDR2 SYGVNS. This CDR3 is 14 amino acids long. The V end lost 3 bases, the J end lost 2 bases, and 11 bases lay between the germline ends. CDR3 loop: CASSDAGHPYEQYF. The CDR3 nucleotides read TGTGCCAGCAGTGATGCGGGACATCCCTACGAGCAGTACTTC.

This clonotype was seen a few times. This rearrangement joins TRBV3-1 to TRBJ2-2; maybe TRBD2 (7 bases). Trimming removed 4 bases from V and 4 bases from J, with 13 bases in between. CDR1 and CDR2 from the germline V gene are LGHDT and YNNKEL (reference sequence). This CDR3 region has 15 residues. The CDR3 nucleotides are TGTGCCAGCAGCCCTCGGGGGGCCCTCACCGGGGAGCTGTTTTTT. It yields the protein CASSPRGALTGELFF.

Remarks on this clonotype: Just one base apart from a much larger clone, this may be a read error. The gene calls are TRBV2 and TRBJ1-5, with D unclear. The CDR3 length is 15 residues. Germline V gives CDR1 SNHLY, CDR2 FYNNEI. Trimming stripped 3 bases from V and 3 bases from J, with 12 bases between. CDR3 bases: TGTGCCAGCAGTGATGTCAGGCAATCCAATCAGCCCCAGCATTTT. Encoded protein: CASSDVRQSNQPQHF. The full variable domain, in which reference TRBV2 and TRBJ1-5 provide the parts outside the CDR3, is EPEVTQTPSHQVTQMGQEVILRCVPISNHLYFYWYRQILGQKVEFLVSFYNNEISEKSEIFDDQFSVERPDGSNFTLKIRSTKLEDSAMYFCASSDVRQSNQPQHFGDGTRLSIL.

This clonotype has at least ten counts. The chain uses TRBV10-3 and TRBJ2-5; D tentatively reads TRBD1 or TRBD2 (5 bases each). Trimming pared 2 bases from V and 7 bases from J, leaving 11 bases between. CDR1 and CDR2 from the germline V gene are ENHRY and SYGVKD. The CDR3 covers 13 residues. CDR3 protein: CAISEGGRATQYF. CDR3 DNA sequence: TGTGCCATCAGTGAGGGGGGAAGGGCGACCCAGTACTTC.

The rearrangement joins TRBV11-2 to TRBJ2-2; 11 bases align to TRBD2. The CDR3 is made up of 16 amino acids. The ends lost 1 base at V and 3 bases at J; junction bases unmatched: 1. Germline CDR1 SGHAT, CDR2 FQNNGV. The CDR3 sequence: CASSLGLAGHTGELFF. DNA of the CDR3: TGTGCCAGCAGCTTAGGACTAGCGGGACACACCGGGGAGCTGTTTTTT.

The V call is TRBV9, the J call TRBJ2-7, with 7 bases fitting TRBD1. The CDR3 length is 14 residues. Germline values: CDR1 SGDLS, CDR2 YYNGEE. Trimming at V came to 0 bases and at J to 8 bases, leaving 8 bases not matched to a gene. CDR3 coding DNA: TGTGCCAGCAGCGTAGCGGACAGGCCGGGGAAGCAGTACTTC. This sequence encodes CASSVADRPGKQYF. The full variable domain, rest sourced from reference TRBV9 and TRBJ2-7, is DSGVTQTPKHLITATGQRVTLRCSPRSGDLSVYWYQQSLDQGLQFLIQYYNGEERAKGNILERFSAQQFPDLHSELNLSSLELGDSALYFCASSVADRPGKQYFGPGTRLTVT.

The chain recombines TRBV19 with TRBJ1-5, with 9 bases aligning to TRBD1. The CDR3 consists of 13 residues. The V gene end was trimmed by 9 bases and the J gene end by 2 bases; junction bases not matched to a gene: 2. Germline loops: CDR1 LNHDA, CDR2 SQIVND (reference sequence). CDR3 region: CASRDRGNQPQHF. CDR3 bases: TGTGCCAGCCGGGACAGGGGCAATCAGCCCCAGCATTTT.

J is TRBJ1-1 and V is TRBV27; 8 bases match TRBD1. The CDR3 is 16 amino acids. With V trimmed by 3 bases and J by 2 bases, 8 bases remained unmatched. Germline V gene sequence: CDR1 MNHEY, CDR2 SMNVEV (reference sequence). The CDR3: CASSLARGPQNTEAFF. As DNA, the CDR3 is TGTGCCAGCAGTTTGGCCAGGGGGCCCCAAAACACTGAAGCTTTCTTT.

The chain has TRBV30 and TRBJ2-7; D is ambiguous. This CDR3 spans 12 amino acids. Germline loops: CDR1 GTSNPN, CDR2 SVGIG (reference sequence). Trimming shortened V by 5 bases and J by 1 base, and 9 bases separated the two germline ends. The CDR3 loop reads CAWSQNSYEQYF. CDR3 sequence (DNA): TGTGCCTGGTCGCAAAATTCCTACGAGCAGTACTTC.